This T cell receptor beta chain originates from a study of regulatory T cells in long-lasting Graves disease. Construction of the TCR beta libraries employed iRepertoire HTBI primers in conjunction with Arm-PCR of CDR3 regions. Authors' data handling: Samples jointly harbored about 65 TRBV and over 13 TRBJ segments. In TCRdb, the multiplex PCR reads were re-called with MiXCR into one record per CDR3 protein. Here the V and J calls rest on TCRdb's processing, not on the authors' analysis. The sample has about 440,000 distinct CDR3 sequences, over 15% seen once. Time point noted: newly diagnosed GD, antithyroid drugs for less than 3 months. Extracted PBMC RNA gave rise to the TCR library. An endocrinology department in Xi'an, China, recruited the patients. Many counts were recorded for this clonotype. Its cognate antigen is unknown. Study-level findings and limits: New patients shared roughly 1,000 public clonotypes, and persistent patients shared more, with about 2,500.

Trimming at V came to 5 bases and at J to 3 bases, leaving 7 bases not matched to a gene. CDR1 is PRHDT and CDR2 is FYEKMQ in the germline V gene (reference sequence). The CDR3 totals 15 residues. This sample also belongs to another study, concerning T cells in Graves' hyperthyroidism and ophthalmopathy. That publication notes: Patients showing uncontrolled infection, other autoimmune disease, pregnancy or lactation were ineligible.

This sample comprised peripheral blood mononuclear cells (PBMCs), obtained at new diagnosis, from a patient treated with antithyroid drugs. The V gene is TRBV13, the J gene TRBJ2-7; 10 positions match TRBD2. The sequence derives from a woman in her thirties with Graves disease. CDR3 sequence reads: CASSLGTSEYYEQYF. The CDR3 nucleotides are TGTGCCAGCAGCCTTGGGACTAGCGAGTACTACGAGCAGTACTTC. The complete variable domain, with remaining parts taken from reference TRBV13 and TRBJ2-7, reads AAGVIQSPRHLIKEKRETATLKCYPIPRHDTVYWYQQGPGQDPQFLISFYEKMQSDKGSIPDRFSAQQFSDYHSELNMSSLELGDSALYFCASSLGTSEYYEQYFGPGTRLTVT.